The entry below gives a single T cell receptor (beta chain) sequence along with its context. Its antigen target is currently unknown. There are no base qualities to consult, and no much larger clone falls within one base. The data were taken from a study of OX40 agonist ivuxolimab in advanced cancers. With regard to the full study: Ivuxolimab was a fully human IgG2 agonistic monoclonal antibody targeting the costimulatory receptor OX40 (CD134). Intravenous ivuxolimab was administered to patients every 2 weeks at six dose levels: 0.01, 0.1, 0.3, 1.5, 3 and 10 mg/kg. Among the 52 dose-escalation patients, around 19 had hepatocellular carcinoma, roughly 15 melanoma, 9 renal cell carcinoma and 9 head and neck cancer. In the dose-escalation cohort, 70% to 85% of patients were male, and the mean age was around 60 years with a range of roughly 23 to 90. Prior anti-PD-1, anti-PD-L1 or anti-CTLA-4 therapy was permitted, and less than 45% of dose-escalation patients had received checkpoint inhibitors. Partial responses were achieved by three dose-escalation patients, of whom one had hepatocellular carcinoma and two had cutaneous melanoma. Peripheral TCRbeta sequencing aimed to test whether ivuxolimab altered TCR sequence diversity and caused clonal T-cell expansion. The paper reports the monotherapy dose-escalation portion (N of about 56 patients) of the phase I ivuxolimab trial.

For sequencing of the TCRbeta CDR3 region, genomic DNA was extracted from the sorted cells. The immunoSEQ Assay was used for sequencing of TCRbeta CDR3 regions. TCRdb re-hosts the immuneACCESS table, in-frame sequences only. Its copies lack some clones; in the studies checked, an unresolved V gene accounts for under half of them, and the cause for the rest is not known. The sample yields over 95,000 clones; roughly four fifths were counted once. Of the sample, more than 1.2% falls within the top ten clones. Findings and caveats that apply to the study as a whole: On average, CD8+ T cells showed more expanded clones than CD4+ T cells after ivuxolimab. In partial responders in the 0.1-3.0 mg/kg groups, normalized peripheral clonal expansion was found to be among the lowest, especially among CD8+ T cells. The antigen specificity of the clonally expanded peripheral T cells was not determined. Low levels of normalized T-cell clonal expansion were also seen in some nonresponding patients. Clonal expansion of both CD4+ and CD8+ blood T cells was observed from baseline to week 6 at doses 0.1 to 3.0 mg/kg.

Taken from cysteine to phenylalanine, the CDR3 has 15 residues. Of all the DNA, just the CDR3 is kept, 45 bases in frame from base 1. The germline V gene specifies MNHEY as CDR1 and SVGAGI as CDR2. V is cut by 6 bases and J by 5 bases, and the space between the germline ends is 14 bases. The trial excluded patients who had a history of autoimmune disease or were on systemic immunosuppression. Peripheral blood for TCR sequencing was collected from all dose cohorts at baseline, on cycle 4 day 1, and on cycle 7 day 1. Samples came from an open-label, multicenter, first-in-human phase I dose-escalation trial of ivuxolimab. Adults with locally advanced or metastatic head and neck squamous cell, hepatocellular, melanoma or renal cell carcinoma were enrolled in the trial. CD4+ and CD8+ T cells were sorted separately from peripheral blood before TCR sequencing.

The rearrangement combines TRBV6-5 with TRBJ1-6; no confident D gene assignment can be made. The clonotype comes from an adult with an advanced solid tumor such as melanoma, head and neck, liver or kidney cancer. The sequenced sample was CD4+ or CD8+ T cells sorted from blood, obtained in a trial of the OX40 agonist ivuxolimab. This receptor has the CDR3 CASSPEKVDNSPLHF. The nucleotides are TGTGCCAGCAGCCCCGAGAAAGTGGATAATTCACCCCTCCACTTT.